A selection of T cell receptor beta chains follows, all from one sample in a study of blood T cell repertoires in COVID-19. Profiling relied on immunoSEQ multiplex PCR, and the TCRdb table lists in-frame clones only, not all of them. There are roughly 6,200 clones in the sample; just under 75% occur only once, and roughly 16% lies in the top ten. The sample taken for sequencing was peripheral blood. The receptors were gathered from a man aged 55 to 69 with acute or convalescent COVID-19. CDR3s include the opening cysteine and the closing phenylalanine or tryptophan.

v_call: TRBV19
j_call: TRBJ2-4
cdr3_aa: CASSLGGGIGNIQYF

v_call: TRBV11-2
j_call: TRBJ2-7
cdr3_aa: CASRSPGLNYEQYF

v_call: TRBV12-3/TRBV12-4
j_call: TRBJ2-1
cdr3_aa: CASSPAGGDEQFF

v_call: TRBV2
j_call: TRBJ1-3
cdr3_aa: CASSGTASGNTIYF

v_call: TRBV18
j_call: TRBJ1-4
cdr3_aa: CASSPSREKLFF

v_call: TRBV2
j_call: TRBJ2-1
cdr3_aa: CASTGFRDIAYNEQFF

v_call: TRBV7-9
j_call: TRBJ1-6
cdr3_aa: CASSQGTGGNSPLHF

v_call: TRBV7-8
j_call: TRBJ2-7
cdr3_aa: CASSPTLERYEQYF

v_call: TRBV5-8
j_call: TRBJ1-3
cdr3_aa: CASPAGVSSGNTIYF

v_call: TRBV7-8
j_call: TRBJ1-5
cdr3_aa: CASSLAAGNQPQHF

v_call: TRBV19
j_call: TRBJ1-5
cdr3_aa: CASSPQGTGKEPQHF

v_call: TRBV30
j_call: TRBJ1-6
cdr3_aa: CAWRVRGVYNSPLHF

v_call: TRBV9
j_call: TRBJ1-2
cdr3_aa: CASSVEGTNGYTF

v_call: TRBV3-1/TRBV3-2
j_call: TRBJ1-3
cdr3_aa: CASSQNVNDFSGNTIYF

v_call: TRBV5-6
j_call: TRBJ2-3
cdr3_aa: CASSPVGGTDTQYF

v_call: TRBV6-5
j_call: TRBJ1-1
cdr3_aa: CASSYLSGNTEAFF

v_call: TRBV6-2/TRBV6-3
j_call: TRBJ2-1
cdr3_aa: CASSYSSPTSSYNEQFF

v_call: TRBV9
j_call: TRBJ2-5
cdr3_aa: CASSEPGRGETQYF

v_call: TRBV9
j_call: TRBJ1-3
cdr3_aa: CASSVVTGNTIYF

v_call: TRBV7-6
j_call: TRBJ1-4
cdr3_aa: CASSPRTGPNEKLFF

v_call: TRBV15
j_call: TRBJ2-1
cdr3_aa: CATSRDASGWYNEQFF

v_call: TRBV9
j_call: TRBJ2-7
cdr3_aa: CASSPDLAASYEQYF

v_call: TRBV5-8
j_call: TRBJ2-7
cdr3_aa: CASSSTGWGSYEQYF

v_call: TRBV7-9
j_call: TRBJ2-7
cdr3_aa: CASSRLPKIVATSGYEQYF

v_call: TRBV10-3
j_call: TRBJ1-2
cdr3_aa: CAISEKGGYGYTF

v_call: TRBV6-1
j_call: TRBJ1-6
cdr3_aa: CASSELGSGRGGSPLHF

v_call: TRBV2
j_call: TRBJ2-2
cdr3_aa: CASRGPSGGGDTGELFF

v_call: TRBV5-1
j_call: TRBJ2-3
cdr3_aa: CASRSGSRDTQYF

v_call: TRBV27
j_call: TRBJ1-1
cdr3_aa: CASKQLSMNTEAFF

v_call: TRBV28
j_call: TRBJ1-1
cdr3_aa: CASSTGGTEAFF

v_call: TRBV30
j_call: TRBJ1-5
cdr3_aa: CAWSVLTENQPQHF

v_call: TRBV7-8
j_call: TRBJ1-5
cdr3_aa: CASSFEGEGGQPQHF

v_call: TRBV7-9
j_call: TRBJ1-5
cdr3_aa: CASSPSGERDQPQHF

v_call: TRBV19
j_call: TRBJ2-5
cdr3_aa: CASSRLDIQETQYF

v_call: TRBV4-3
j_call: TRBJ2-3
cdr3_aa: CASSQGTGAFGDTQYF

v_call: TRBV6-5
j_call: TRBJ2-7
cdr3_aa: CASAAVGGSFLEQYF

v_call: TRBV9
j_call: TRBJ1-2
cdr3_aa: CASSVGSGFLSYGYTF

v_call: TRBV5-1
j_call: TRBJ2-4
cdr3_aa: CASSFEGVGNIQYF

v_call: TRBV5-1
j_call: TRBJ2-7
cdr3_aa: CASRETGTYEQYF

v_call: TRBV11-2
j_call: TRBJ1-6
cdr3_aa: CASSLEQRRGSPLHF

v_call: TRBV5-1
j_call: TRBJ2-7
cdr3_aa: CASSLASSGSWREQYF

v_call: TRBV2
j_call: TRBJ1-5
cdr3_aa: CASRGRQDQPQHF

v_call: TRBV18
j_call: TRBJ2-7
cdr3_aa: CASSQNRGDEQYF